This is a list of T cell receptor beta chains from one sample in a study of T cell responses to AZD1222 COVID-19 vaccine. The table came from immunoSEQ multiplex PCR; TCRdb's copy has only in-frame clones and leaves some out. Of over 100,000 clones in the sample, roughly 87% were seen once. The specimen comprised peripheral blood, sampled on day 0 of AZD1222 vaccination. Every receptor here comes from an adult in good health. CDR3s include the opening cysteine and the closing phenylalanine or tryptophan. A D gene is named only where the DNA matches it firmly. Some rows have no size entry. The others give once, few or many, or a class for an expanded clone.

CDR3nt: TGTGCCACCAGCAGAGATGATGGGGGGCGGGAGACCCAGTACTTC
CDR3aa: CATSRDDGGRETQYF
abundance: NA
j_gene: TRBJ2-5
len: 15
d_gene: NA
v_gene: TRBV15

CDR3nt: TGTGCCAGCAGCTACCTAACCCGTCAGTATGGCTACACCTTC
CDR3aa: CASSYLTRQYGYTF
abundance: NA
j_gene: TRBJ1-2
len: 14
d_gene: NA
v_gene: TRBV5-6

CDR3nt: TGCGCCAGCAGTCAGGGGGGGGACAGGGGAAATTCACCCCTCCACTTT
CDR3aa: CASSQGGDRGNSPLHF
abundance: NA
j_gene: TRBJ1-6
len: 16
d_gene: TRBD1
v_gene: TRBV23-1

CDR3nt: TGTGCCAGCAAGGACAGGGGGGTTATGCAGCCCCAGCATTTT
CDR3aa: CASKDRGVMQPQHF
abundance: NA
j_gene: TRBJ1-5
len: 14
d_gene: TRBD1
v_gene: TRBV28

CDR3nt: TGTGCCAGTAGTCCGACAGAAGCTAATGAAAAACTGTTTTTT
CDR3aa: CASSPTEANEKLFF
abundance: NA
j_gene: TRBJ1-4
len: 14
d_gene: NA
v_gene: TRBV19

CDR3nt: TGTGCCAGCAGCTTATCGGGGCTAGCGGGGTCGGGAGATACGCAGTATTTT
CDR3aa: CASSLSGLAGSGDTQYF
abundance: NA
j_gene: TRBJ2-3
len: 17
d_gene: TRBD2
v_gene: TRBV7-3

CDR3nt: TGTGCCAGATGGGTACTAGCTCTCCACGAGCAGTACTTC
CDR3aa: CARWVLALHEQYF
abundance: NA
j_gene: TRBJ2-7
len: 13
d_gene: NA
v_gene: TRBV21-1

CDR3nt: TGTGCCACCAGTGATACCAACGGTGGAGATCAGCCCCAGCATTTT
CDR3aa: CATSDTNGGDQPQHF
abundance: once
j_gene: TRBJ1-5
len: 15
d_gene: NA
v_gene: TRBV24-1

CDR3nt: TGTGCCAGCAGCGTAGCCGGGGGAATAGCGGGGGAGCTCACAGATACGCAGTATTTT
CDR3aa: CASSVAGGIAGELTDTQYF
abundance: NA
j_gene: TRBJ2-3
len: 19
d_gene: TRBD2
v_gene: TRBV9

CDR3nt: TGTGCCAGCAGCTTAGCGCAGGGAATACAAGAGACCCAGTACTTC
CDR3aa: CASSLAQGIQETQYF
abundance: NA
j_gene: TRBJ2-5
len: 15
d_gene: NA
v_gene: TRBV7-2

CDR3nt: TGTGCCAGTAGTATAGAACCCGCCGGAGGCAATCAGCCCCAGCATTTT
CDR3aa: CASSIEPAGGNQPQHF
abundance: once
j_gene: TRBJ1-5
len: 16
d_gene: NA
v_gene: TRBV19

CDR3nt: TGCGCCAGCAGCTTGGCGGCTGAGGGAATGGCCCTCTCGGACTACGAGCAGTACTTC
CDR3aa: CASSLAAEGMALSDYEQYF
abundance: NA
j_gene: TRBJ2-7
len: 19
d_gene: NA
v_gene: TRBV5-1

CDR3nt: TGTGCCAGCAGCCTCTTTCAGGGAGATACGCAGTATTTT
CDR3aa: CASSLFQGDTQYF
abundance: NA
j_gene: TRBJ2-3
len: 13
d_gene: NA
v_gene: TRBV14

CDR3nt: TGTGCCAGCAGCCCCGGGACAGGGGTTCATCAGCCCCAGCATTTT
CDR3aa: CASSPGTGVHQPQHF
abundance: few
j_gene: TRBJ1-5
len: 15
d_gene: TRBD1
v_gene: TRBV4-2